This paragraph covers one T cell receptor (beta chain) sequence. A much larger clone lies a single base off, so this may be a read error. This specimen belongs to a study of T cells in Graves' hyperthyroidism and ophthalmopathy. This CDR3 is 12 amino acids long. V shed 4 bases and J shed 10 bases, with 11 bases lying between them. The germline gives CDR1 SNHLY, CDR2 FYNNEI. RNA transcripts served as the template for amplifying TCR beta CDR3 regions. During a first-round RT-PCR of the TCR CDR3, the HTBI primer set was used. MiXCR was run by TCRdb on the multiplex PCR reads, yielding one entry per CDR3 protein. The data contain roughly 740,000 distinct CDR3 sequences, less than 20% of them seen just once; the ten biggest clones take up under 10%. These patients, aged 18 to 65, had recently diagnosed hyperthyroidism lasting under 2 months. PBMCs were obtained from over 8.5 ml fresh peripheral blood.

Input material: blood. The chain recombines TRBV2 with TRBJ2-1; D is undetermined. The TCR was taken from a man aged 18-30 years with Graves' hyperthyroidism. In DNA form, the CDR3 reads TGTGCCAGCAGTGCGAGCTCCTACGAGCAGTTCTTC. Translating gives CASSASSYEQFF.